The next 10 T cell receptor beta chains were all read from a single sample in a study of T cell responses to AZD1222 COVID-19 vaccine. TCRdb keeps only in-frame clones here, not all; method: immunoSEQ multiplex PCR. The table includes 90,000 to 110,000 clones, around 87% detected once. The sample consisted of peripheral blood, taken on day 0 of AZD1222 vaccination. The origin of the receptors is an adult in good health.

V and J are TRBV7-2 and TRBJ2-3; 10 nucleotides line up with TRBD2. The V segment lost 2 bases and the J segment 3 bases; nucleotides outside the gene matches: 5. CDR3 length equals 16 residues. Germline values: CDR1 SGHTA, CDR2 FQGNSA. The CDR3 coding sequence is TGTGCCAGCAGCTTAAGCCCGGGACTAGCGACAGATACGCAGTATTTT. This translates into CASSLSPGLATDTQYF.

J is TRBJ2-1 and V is TRBV9; possibly TRBD2 for D (6 bases). Germline V gene data show CDR1 as SGDLS and CDR2 as YYNGEE. Trimming left V 0 bases short and J 4 bases short, with 11 bases between. This CDR3 is built from 15 residues. As DNA, the CDR3 is TGTGCCAGCAGCGTAGCGGGAGCAGCTTACAATGAGCAGTTCTTC. Its translation is CASSVAGAAYNEQFF.

The gene calls are TRBV29-1 and TRBJ1-5; D ambiguous. CDR3 length: 13 residues. The V end was cut by 4 bases, the J end by 0 bases, with 7 bases between. Germline-derived CDR1 and CDR2 are SQVTM and ANQGSEA. CDR3 residues: CSVVENSNQPQHF. In nucleotides, the CDR3 is TGCAGCGTTGTGGAGAATAGCAATCAGCCCCAGCATTTT.

This clone was seen more than once but under ten times. V gene TRBV28 combines with J gene TRBJ1-2, with D perhaps matching TRBD1 (5 bases). This CDR3 is 15 amino acids long. Germline CDR1 reads MDHEN; CDR2 reads SYDVKM. Trimming removed 2 bases at V and 4 bases at J, with 14 bases between. The CDR3 region is CASSLVGQGVYGYTF. CDR3 bases: TGTGCCAGCAGTTTAGTGGGGCAGGGAGTCTATGGCTACACCTTC.

The rearrangement joins TRBV6-5 to TRBJ2-7; D may correspond to TRBD1 or TRBD2 (5 bases each). Trimming stripped 5 bases from V and 5 bases from J, with 16 bases between. There are 14 residues in the CDR3. CDR1 is MNHEY, CDR2 SVGAGI, per germline. The CDR3 protein is CASSHQGQEDEQYF. The CDR3 DNA is TGTGCCAGCAGTCACCAGGGCCAGGAGGACGAGCAGTACTTC.

The CDR3 is CASSPRDRTGNTIYF. As DNA, the CDR3 is TGTGCCAGCAGCCCCAGGGACAGAACTGGAAACACCATATATTTT. This chain links TRBV11-3 with TRBJ1-3; TRBD1 matches at 7 bases. Germline V gene lookup returns CDR1 SGHNT and CDR2 YENEEA. This CDR3 is 15 amino acids long. Germline trimming cut 5 bases from V and 2 bases from J; bases unmatched to any gene: 6. The full variable domain, with the rest looked up from reference TRBV11-3 and TRBJ1-3, is EAGVVQSPRYKIIEKKQPVAFWCNPISGHNTLYWYLQNLGQGPELLIRYENEEAVDDSQLPKDRFSAERLKGVDSTLKIQPAELGDSAVYLCASSPRDRTGNTIYFGEGSWLTVV.

The rearrangement links TRBV23-1 to TRBJ2-1; TRBD1 matches 7 bases. TRBV23-1 is annotated as an ORF whose role is uncertain. The trim removed 7 bases at V and 0 bases at J, leaving 18 bases unmatched. This CDR3 has 19 residues. The CDR3 DNA is TGCGCCAGCACCCGATCGACAGGGAGAGACCGGAGCTCCTACAATGAGCAGTTCTTC. As protein: CASTRSTGRDRSSYNEQFF.

The chain carries TRBV5-1 and TRBJ1-6; no reliable D call. The germline gives CDR1 SGHRS, CDR2 YFSETQ. The CDR3 is 12 residues long. V was trimmed by 2 bases and J by 11 bases, leaving 8 bases between them. The CDR3 region has the DNA TGCGCCAGCAGCTTAAAGAGTACACCCCTCCACTTT. Its protein is CASSLKSTPLHF.

CDR3 coding DNA: TGTGCCAGCAGTTATGTGTCAGGGGGCCGGAACACTGAAGCTTTCTTT. Translating gives CASSYVSGGRNTEAFF. V is TRBV6-5 and J is TRBJ1-1; 8 nucleotides align to TRBD1. Per the germline V gene, CDR1 is MNHEY and CDR2 is SVGAGI. Losses at the gene ends were 3 bases for V and 1 base for J; bases not matched to a gene: 7. This CDR3 is 16 amino acids long.

The V call is TRBV11-3, the J call TRBJ1-2, with D perhaps TRBD1 (6 bases). The CDR3 extends over 15 amino acids. Germline CDR1 and CDR2: SGHNT and YENEEA. Trimming removed 2 bases from V and 3 bases from J, with 13 bases in between. Here the CDR3 reads CASSLWVGGDYGYTF. In nucleotides, the CDR3 is TGTGCCAGCAGCTTATGGGTTGGGGGCGACTATGGCTACACCTTC.